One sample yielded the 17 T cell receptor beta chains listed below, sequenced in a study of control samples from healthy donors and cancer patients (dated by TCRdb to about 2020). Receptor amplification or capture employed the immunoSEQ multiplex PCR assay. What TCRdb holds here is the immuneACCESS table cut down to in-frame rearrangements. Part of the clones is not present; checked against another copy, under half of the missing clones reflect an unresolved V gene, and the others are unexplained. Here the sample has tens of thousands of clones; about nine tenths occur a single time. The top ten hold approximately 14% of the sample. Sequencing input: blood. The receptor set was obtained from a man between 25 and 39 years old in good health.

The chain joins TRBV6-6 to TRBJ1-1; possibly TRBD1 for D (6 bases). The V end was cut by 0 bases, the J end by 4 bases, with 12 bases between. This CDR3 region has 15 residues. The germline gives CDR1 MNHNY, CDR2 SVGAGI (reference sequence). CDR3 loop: CASSYSSEGGTEAFF. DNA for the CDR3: TGTGCCAGCAGTTACTCGAGTGAGGGGGGCACTGAAGCTTTCTTT.

CDR3 DNA sequence: TGTGCCAGCAGTTACCGAGGGAATTCACCCCTCCACTTT. Translation: CASSYRGNSPLHF. The J gene is TRBJ1-6, the V gene TRBV6-2 or TRBV6-3; D not resolved. Germline CDR1 MNHEY, CDR2 SVGEGT. Trimming cost V 2 bases and J 7 bases, with 6 bases left between them. The CDR3 is 13 amino acids.

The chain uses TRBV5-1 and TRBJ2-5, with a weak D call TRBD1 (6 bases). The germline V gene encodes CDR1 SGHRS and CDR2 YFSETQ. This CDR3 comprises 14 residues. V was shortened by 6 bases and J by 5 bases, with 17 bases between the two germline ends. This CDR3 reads CASNEQGMGETQYF. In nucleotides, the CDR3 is TGCGCCAGCAACGAGCAGGGGATGGGGGAGACCCAGTACTTC. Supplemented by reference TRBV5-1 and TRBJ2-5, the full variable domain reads KAGVTQTPRYLIKTRGQQVTLSCSPISGHRSVSWYQQTPGQGLQFLFEYFSETQRNKGNFPGRFSGRQFSNSRSEMNVSTLELGDSALYLCASNEQGMGETQYFGPGTRLLVL.

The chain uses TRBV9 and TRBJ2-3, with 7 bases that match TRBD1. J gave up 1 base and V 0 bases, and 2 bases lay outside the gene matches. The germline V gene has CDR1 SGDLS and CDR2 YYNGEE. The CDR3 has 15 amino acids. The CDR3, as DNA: TGTGCCAGCAGCGTAGACAGGGGACGCACAGATACGCAGTATTTT. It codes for CASSVDRGRTDTQYF. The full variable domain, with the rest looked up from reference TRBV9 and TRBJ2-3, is DSGVTQTPKHLITATGQRVTLRCSPRSGDLSVYWYQQSLDQGLQFLIQYYNGEERAKGNILERFSAQQFPDLHSELNLSSLELGDSALYFCASSVDRGRTDTQYFGPGTRLTVL.

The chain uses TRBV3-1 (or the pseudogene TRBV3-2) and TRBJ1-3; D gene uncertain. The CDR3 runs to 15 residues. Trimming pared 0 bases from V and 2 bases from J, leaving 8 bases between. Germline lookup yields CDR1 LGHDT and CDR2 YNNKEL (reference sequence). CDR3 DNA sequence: TGTGCCAGCAGCCAAGAGGGGATAACTGGAAACACCATATATTTT. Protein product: CASSQEGITGNTIYF.

The CDR3 DNA reads TGCGCCAGCAGAACGGGACAGGGGTCCGGCAATCAGCCCCAGCATTTT. Translation gives CASRTGQGSGNQPQHF. The gene calls are TRBV23-1 and TRBJ1-5; 10 nucleotides align to TRBD1. TRBV23-1 is classed as an ORF, of uncertain function. This CDR3 has 16 residues. V dropped 6 bases and J dropped 2; count of bases not matched to a gene: 7.

The CDR3 sequence: CASSQAWEQFF. CDR3 coding DNA: TGTGCCAGCAGCCAAGCATGGGAGCAGTTCTTC. This chain links TRBV3-1 (or the pseudogene TRBV3-2) with TRBJ2-1, with D uncertain. CDR1 and CDR2 from the germline V gene are LGHDT and YNNKEL (reference sequence). The CDR3 spans 11 residues. The V and J ends lost 1 base and 10 bases respectively, with 5 bases between them.

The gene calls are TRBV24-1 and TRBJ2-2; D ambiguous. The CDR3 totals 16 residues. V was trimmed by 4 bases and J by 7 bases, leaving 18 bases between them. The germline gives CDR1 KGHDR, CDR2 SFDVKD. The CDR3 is CATSEGSKLGVGELFF. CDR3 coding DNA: TGTGCCACCAGTGAAGGATCGAAATTGGGCGTCGGGGAGCTGTTTTTT.

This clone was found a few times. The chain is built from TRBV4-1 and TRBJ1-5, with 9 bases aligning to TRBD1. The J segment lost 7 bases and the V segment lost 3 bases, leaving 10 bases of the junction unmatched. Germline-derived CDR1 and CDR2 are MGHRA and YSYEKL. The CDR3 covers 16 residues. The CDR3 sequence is CASSQTDRGKGQPQHF. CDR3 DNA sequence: TGCGCCAGCAGCCAGACTGACAGGGGGAAGGGACAGCCCCAGCATTTT.

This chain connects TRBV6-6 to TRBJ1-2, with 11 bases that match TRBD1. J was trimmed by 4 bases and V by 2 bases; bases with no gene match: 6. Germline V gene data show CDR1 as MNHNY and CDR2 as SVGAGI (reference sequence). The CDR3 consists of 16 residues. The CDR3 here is CASSYPGTGGSYGYTF. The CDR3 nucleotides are TGTGCCAGCAGTTACCCAGGGACAGGGGGTAGCTATGGCTACACCTTC.

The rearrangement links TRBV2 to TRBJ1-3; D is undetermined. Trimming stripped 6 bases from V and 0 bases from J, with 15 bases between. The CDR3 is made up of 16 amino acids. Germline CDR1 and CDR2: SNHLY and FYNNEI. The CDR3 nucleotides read TGTGCCAGCAGCCCACTCGACACGGTCTCTGGAAACACCATATATTTT. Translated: CASSPLDTVSGNTIYF.

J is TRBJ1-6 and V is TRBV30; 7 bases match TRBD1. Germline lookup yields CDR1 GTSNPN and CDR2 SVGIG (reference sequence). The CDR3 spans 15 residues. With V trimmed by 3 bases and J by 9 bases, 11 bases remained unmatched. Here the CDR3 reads CAWSLPTGIGSPLHF. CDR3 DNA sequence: TGTGCCTGGAGCCTCCCGACAGGGATAGGTTCACCCCTCCACTTT.

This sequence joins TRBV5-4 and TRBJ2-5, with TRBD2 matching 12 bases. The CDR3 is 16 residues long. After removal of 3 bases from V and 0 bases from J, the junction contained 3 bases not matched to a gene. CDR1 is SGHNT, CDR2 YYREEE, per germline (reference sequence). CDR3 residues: CASSSGLAGNQETQYF. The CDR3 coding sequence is TGTGCCAGCAGCTCTGGACTAGCGGGGAACCAAGAGACCCAGTACTTC.

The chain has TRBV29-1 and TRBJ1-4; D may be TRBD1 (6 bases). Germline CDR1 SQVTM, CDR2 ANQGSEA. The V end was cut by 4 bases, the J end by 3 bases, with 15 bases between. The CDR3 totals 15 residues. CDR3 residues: CSVAGGGSPNEKLFF. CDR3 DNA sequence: TGCAGCGTTGCGGGGGGCGGCTCACCTAATGAAAAACTGTTTTTT.

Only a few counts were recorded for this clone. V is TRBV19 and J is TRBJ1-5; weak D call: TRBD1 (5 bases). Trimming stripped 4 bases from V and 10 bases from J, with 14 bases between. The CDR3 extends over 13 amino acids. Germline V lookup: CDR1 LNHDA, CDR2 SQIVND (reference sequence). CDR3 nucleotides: TGTGCCAGTAGTACGGGGCAGGGTGGCCCCCAGCATTTT. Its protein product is CASSTGQGGPQHF.

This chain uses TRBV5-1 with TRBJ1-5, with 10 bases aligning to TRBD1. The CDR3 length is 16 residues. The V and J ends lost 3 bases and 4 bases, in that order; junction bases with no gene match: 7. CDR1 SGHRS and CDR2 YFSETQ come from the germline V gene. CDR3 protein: CASSWGTGETNQPQHF. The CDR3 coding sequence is TGCGCCAGCAGCTGGGGGACAGGGGAAACTAATCAGCCCCAGCATTTT. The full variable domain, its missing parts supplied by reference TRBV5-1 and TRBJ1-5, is KAGVTQTPRYLIKTRGQQVTLSCSPISGHRSVSWYQQTPGQGLQFLFEYFSETQRNKGNFPGRFSGRQFSNSRSEMNVSTLELGDSALYLCASSWGTGETNQPQHFGDGTRLSIL.

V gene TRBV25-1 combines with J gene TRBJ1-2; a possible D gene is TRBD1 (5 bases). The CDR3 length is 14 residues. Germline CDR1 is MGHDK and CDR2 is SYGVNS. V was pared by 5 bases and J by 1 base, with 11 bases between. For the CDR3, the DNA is TGTGCCAGCAGTCGGCAGGGACTTAACTATGGCTACACCTTC. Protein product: CASSRQGLNYGYTF.